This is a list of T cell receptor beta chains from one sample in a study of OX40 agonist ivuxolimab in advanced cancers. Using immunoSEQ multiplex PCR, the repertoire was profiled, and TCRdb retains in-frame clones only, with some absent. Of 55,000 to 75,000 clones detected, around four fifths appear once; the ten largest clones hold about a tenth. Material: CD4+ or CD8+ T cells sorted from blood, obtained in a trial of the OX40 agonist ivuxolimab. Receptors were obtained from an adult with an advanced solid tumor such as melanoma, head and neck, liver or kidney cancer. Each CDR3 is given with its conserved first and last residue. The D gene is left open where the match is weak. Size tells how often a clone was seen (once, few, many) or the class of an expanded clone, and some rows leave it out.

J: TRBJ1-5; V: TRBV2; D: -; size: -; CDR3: CASSDRGAEAPQHF; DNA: TGTGCCAGCAGTGATCGCGGGGCTGAGGCGCCCCAGCATTTT
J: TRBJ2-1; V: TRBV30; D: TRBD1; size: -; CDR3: CAWSTGVGYNEQFF; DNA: TGTGCCTGGTCTACAGGGGTTGGCTACAATGAGCAGTTCTTC
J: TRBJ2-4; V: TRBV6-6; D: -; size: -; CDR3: CASSSLAKNIQYF; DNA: TGTGCCAGCAGTTCGCTAGCCAAAAACATTCAGTACTTC
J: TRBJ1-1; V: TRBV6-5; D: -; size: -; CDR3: CASSYSQVNTEAFF; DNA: TGTGCCAGCAGTTACTCTCAGGTGAACACTGAAGCTTTCTTT
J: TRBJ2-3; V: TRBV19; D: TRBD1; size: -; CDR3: CASSNSGGVDTQYF; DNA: TGTGCCAGTAGTAATTCAGGGGGCGTAGATACGCAGTATTTT
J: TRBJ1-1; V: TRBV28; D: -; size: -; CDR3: CASSLPPSDSYTEAFF; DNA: TGTGCCAGCAGCCTACCCCCCTCGGACAGCTACACTGAAGCTTTCTTT
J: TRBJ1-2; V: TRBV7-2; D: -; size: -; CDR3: CASSFSDRFYGYTF; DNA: TGTGCCAGCAGCTTTTCCGACAGGTTCTATGGCTACACCTTC
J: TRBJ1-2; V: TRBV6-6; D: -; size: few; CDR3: CASSSGQIYGYTF; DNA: TGTGCCAGCAGTTCTGGGCAGATCTATGGCTACACCTTC
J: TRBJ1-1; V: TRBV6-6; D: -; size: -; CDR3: CASRERTEAFF; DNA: TGTGCCAGCCGGGAACGGACTGAAGCTTTCTTT
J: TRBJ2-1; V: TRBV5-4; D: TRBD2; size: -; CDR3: CASSPGVLAGDRNEQFF; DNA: TGCGCCAGCAGCCCCGGGGTTCTAGCGGGAGATCGCAATGAGCAGTTCTTC
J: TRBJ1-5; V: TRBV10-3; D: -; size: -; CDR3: CAISESGTTNQPQHF; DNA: TGTGCCATCAGTGAGTCGGGAACTACCAATCAGCCCCAGCATTTT
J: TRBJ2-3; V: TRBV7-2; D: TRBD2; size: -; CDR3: CASSLTSGTDTQYF; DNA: TGTGCCAGCAGCTTGACTAGCGGCACAGATACGCAGTATTTT
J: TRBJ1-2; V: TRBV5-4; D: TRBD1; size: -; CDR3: CASSPWDRPFYYTF; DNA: TGTGCCAGCAGCCCCTGGGACAGGCCTTTTTATTACACCTTC
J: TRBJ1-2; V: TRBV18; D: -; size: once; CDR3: CASSPVPGLIYGYTF; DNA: TGTGCCAGCTCACCAGTCCCGGGTCTAATATATGGCTACACCTTC